This TCR beta chain was identified during a study of identical twins. Study-level points and caveats: There was an excess of low generation probability in the out-of-frame alpha sequences that twins shared.

With 2 bases clipped from V and 7 bases from J, the junction kept 6 bases outside the gene matches. This CDR3 has 15 residues. TCRdb re-analysed the 5' RACE reads in MiXCR, keeping a single row per CDR3 protein. In the table there are 450,000 or so distinct CDR3 sequences, 14% of which are singletons. This clonotype was detected ten times or more. Its antigen is as yet unknown. These sequences were also reported in another study, on yellow fever vaccine responses in identical twins.

Material: CD4+ T cells sorted from blood. The TCR was taken from a woman between 18 and 29 years old in good health. The genes are TRBV12-3 or TRBV12-4 and TRBJ2-1; TRBD1 matches at 9 bases. The CDR3 coding sequence is TGTGCCAGCAGTTTAATACAGGGGGCGAGAAATGAGCAGTTCTTC. Translating it yields CASSLIQGARNEQFF.